This is a list of T cell receptor beta chains from one sample in a study of T cell repertoires in cytomegalovirus infection. No cognate antigen is known for these TCRs. MiXCR, run by TCRdb on the reads, gives a single entry per CDR3 protein. The table includes 60,000 to 80,000 distinct CDR3 sequences, 20% detected once. Specimen: CD8+ T cells from cultured PBMCs, collected from culture after CMV antigen stimulation. Source of these receptors: a human donor in good health (CMV status not recorded). Some clones in this sample may be carry-over from other donors' samples. CDR3s include the opening cysteine and the closing phenylalanine or tryptophan. The D gene is left open where the match is weak. A clone size is listed for some rows: how often the clone was seen (once, few, many), or a class if it is expanded.

j_gene	d_gene	v_gene	abundance	CDR3aa	CDR3nt
TRBJ1-5	-	TRBV4-1	-	CASSQEGSDQPQHF	TGCGCCAGCAGCCAGGAGGGGTCGGATCAGCCCCAGCATTTT
TRBJ2-7	TRBD1	TRBV7-8	few	CASSSAVAGQGATDEQYF	TGTGCCAGCAGCTCCGCTGTAGCAGGACAGGGGGCGACGGACGAGCAGTACTTC
TRBJ2-7	TRBD1	TRBV27	few	CASSGTEHEQYF	TGTGCCAGCAGCGGGACAGAACACGAGCAGTACTTC
TRBJ2-2	TRBD1	TRBV7-8	few	CASSLVQGATGELFF	TGTGCCAGCAGCTTAGTACAGGGGGCCACCGGGGAGCTGTTTTTT
TRBJ1-1	-	TRBV7-2	-	CASSWRGPVTMNTEAFF	TGTGCCAGCAGCTGGCGGGGCCCAGTTACCATGAACACTGAAGCTTTCTTT
TRBJ2-2	-	TRBV7-2	few	CASSLGVGAAESRTGELFF	TGTGCCAGCAGCTTAGGGGTGGGGGCGGCTGAGAGTAGAACCGGGGAGCTGTTTTTT
TRBJ1-1	-	TRBV28	-	CASSFYPGTEAFF	TGTGCCAGCAGTTTCTACCCGGGGACTGAAGCTTTCTTT
TRBJ1-5	-	TRBV10-2	many	CASSAEGPQPQHF	TGCGCCAGCAGTGCAGAGGGTCCACAGCCCCAGCATTTT
TRBJ2-7	TRBD1	TRBV9	few	CASSAGDSAYEQYF	TGTGCCAGCAGCGCCGGGGACAGTGCCTACGAGCAGTACTTC
TRBJ1-1	-	TRBV12-3/TRBV12-4	-	CASSFIVDSRGAFF	TGTGCCAGCAGTTTCATCGTCGACTCCCGAGGGGCTTTCTTT
TRBJ2-7	-	TRBV7-2	-	CASSITDSREQYF	TGTGCCAGCAGCATAACCGATTCCCGCGAGCAGTACTTC